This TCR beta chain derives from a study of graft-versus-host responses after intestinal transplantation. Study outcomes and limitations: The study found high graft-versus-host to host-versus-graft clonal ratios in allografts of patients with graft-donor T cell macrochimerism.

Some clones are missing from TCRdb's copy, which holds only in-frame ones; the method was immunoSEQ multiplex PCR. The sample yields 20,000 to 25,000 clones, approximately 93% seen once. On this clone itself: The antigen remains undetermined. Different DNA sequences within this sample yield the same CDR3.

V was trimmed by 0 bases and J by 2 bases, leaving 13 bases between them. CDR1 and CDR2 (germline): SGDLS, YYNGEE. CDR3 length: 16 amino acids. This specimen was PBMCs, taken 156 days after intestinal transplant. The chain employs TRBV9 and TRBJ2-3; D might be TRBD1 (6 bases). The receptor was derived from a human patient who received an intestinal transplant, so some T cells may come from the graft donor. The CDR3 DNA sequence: TGTGCCAGCAGCGTAGAGTGGGGGCCCACCACAGATACGCAGTATTTT. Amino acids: CASSVEWGPTTDTQYF.